This paragraph reports one TCR beta chain. The data were taken from a study of blood T cell repertoires in COVID-19. Study-wide background: Italy, Spain and the United States were the sources of the convalescent and acute COVID-19 samples. Sample material is recorded as cDNA or gDNA derived from T cells, B-cell-depleted T cells, or PBMCs.

In the original analysis: Reference gene primer amplification in the assay estimated nucleated cell counts. Libraries were prepared by immunoSEQ multiplex PCR; TCRdb keeps only in-frame clonotypes and omits some of them. That table furnishes V, J and clone size, whereas the DNA furnished D and trimming. The sample has 120,000 or so clones; around 81% are singletons. Trimming shortened V by 6 bases and J by 8 bases, and 16 bases separated the two germline ends. In germline, CDR1 is SNHLY, CDR2 FYNNEI. This CDR3 comprises 14 residues. This sequence originates from a woman in her forties or fifties with acute or convalescent COVID-19. Source material: peripheral blood. The J gene is TRBJ2-2, the V gene TRBV2, with a tentative D call TRBD2 (6 bases). The CDR3 loop reads CASRETSNSGELFF. CDR3 DNA sequence: TGTGCCAGCAGGGAAACTAGCAATTCGGGGGAGCTGTTTTTT.